The 5 T cell receptor beta chains listed next were all sequenced from one sample in a study of blood T cell repertoires in COVID-19. Here immunoSEQ multiplex PCR was the method, and the copy in TCRdb shows in-frame clones only, minus some. In the table there are hundreds of thousands of clones, more than 85% of which are singletons. Source material: PBMCs or T cells enriched from blood (not recorded which). The receptors stem from a woman aged 25 to 39 who had recovered from COVID-19.

This chain uses TRBV19 with TRBJ2-1, with D unresolved. CDR1 is LNHDA, CDR2 SQIVND, per germline (reference sequence). This CDR3 contains 13 residues. V lost 5 bases and J 10 bases, leaving 15 bases between the germline ends. The DNA for the CDR3 is TGTGCCAGTAGTCGCCAGCCTAGACTGGAGCAGTTCTTC. Translating gives CASSRQPRLEQFF. Full variable domain (remainder filled in from reference TRBV19 and TRBJ2-1): DGGITQSPKYLFRKEGQNVTLSCEQNLNHDAMYWYRQDPGQGLRLIYYSQIVNDFQKGDIAEGYSVSREKKESFPLTVTSAQKNPTAFYLCASSRQPRLEQFFGPGTRLTVL.

J is TRBJ1-4 and V is TRBV27; TRBD1 might be the D (6 bases). Trimming stripped 3 bases from V and 7 bases from J, with 15 bases between. The length of the CDR3 is 15 residues. Germline lookup yields CDR1 MNHEY and CDR2 SMNVEV (reference sequence). Written as DNA, the CDR3 is TGTGCCAGCAGTTTTAACAGGGTGCCTGGTGAAAAACTGTTTTTT. Its protein is CASSFNRVPGEKLFF.

V and J are TRBV7-2 and TRBJ1-2, with 9 positions matching TRBD1. Germline assignment: CDR1 SGHTA and CDR2 FQGNSA. This CDR3 has 14 residues. V gave up 5 bases and J gave up 4 bases; unmatched junction bases: 5. CDR3 DNA: TGTGCCAGCAGCCCCGACAGGGGGGCCTATGGCTACACCTTC. This encodes CASSPDRGAYGYTF.

The gene calls are TRBV2 and TRBJ2-7; TRBD2 matches at 8 bases. The J segment lost 6 bases and the V segment lost 3 bases, leaving 13 bases of the junction unmatched. The CDR3 runs 16 residues. Germline assignment: CDR1 SNHLY and CDR2 FYNNEI. This CDR3 reads CASSEPTSGGVGEQYF. The DNA for the CDR3 is TGTGCCAGCAGTGAGCCAACTAGCGGAGGGGTCGGCGAGCAGTACTTC.

The chain uses TRBV30 and TRBJ1-5, with a weak D call TRBD1 (5 bases). This CDR3 contains 13 residues. CDR1 and CDR2 from the germline V gene are GTSNPN and SVGIG (reference sequence). Trimming left V 3 bases short and J 5 bases short, with 11 bases between. CDR3 loop: CAWSGGRDQPQHF. In DNA form, the CDR3 reads TGTGCCTGGAGCGGGGGAAGGGATCAGCCCCAGCATTTT.